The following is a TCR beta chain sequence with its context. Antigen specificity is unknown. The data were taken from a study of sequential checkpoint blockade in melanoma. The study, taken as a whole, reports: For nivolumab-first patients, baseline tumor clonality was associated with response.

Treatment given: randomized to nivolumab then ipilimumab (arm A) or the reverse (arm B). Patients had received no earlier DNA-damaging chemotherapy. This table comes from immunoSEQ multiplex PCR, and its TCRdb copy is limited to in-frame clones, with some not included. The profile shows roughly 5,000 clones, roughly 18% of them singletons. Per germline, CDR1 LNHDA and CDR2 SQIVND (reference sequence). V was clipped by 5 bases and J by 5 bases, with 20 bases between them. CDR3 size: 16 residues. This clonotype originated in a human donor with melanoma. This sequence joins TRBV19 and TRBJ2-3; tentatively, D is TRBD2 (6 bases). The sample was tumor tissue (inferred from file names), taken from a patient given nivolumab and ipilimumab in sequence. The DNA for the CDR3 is TGTGCCAGTAGTTCCGGGGACTCTACGGTAGGAGATACGCAGTATTTT. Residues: CASSSGDSTVGDTQYF.